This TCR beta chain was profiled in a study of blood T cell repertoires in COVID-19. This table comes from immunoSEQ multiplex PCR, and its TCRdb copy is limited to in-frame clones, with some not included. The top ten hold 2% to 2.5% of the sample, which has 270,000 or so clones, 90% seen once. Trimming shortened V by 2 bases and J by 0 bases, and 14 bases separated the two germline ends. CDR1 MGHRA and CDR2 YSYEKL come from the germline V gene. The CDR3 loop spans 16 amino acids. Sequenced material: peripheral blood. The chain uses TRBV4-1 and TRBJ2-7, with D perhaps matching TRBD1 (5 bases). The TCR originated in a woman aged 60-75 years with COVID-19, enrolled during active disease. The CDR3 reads CASSQNETEHSYEQYF. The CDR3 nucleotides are TGCGCCAGCAGCCAAAATGAGACAGAGCACTCCTACGAGCAGTACTTC.